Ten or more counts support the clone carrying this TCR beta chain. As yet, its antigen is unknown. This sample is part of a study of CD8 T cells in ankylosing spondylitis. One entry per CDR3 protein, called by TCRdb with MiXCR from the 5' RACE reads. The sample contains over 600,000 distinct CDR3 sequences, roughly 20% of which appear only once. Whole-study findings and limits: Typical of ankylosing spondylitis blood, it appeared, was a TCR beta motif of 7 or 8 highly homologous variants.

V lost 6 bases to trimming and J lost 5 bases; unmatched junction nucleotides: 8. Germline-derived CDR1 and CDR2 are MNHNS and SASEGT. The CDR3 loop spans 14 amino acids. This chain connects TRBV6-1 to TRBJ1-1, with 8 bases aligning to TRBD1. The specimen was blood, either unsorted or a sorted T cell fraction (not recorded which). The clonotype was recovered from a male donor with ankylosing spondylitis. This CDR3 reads CASRTWTGRTEAFF. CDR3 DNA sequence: TGTGCCAGCAGAACCTGGACAGGGAGGACTGAAGCTTTCTTT.